This entry concerns a single TCR beta chain. Germline CDR1 reads SGHTA; CDR2 reads FQGTGA. V lost 5 bases, J lost 9 bases, and 14 bases lay in between. The CDR3 extends over 13 amino acids. These data are taken from a study of T cell changes during pregnancy in multiple sclerosis. Sequencing used immunoSEQ multiplex PCR; TCRdb keeps in-frame clones, though not all of them. The sample yields 20,000 to 25,000 clones, roughly 92% seen once. The V call is TRBV7-3, the J call TRBJ2-1; D is perhaps TRBD2 (6 bases). Sample: CD4+ T cells from peripheral blood mononuclear cells, taken after pregnancy. The TCR comes from a female donor in good health, enrolled as a control in a pregnancy study. This CDR3 reads CASSLEAGLEQFF. The CDR3 bases are TGTGCCAGCAGCCTAGAGGCGGGGCTTGAGCAGTTCTTC.